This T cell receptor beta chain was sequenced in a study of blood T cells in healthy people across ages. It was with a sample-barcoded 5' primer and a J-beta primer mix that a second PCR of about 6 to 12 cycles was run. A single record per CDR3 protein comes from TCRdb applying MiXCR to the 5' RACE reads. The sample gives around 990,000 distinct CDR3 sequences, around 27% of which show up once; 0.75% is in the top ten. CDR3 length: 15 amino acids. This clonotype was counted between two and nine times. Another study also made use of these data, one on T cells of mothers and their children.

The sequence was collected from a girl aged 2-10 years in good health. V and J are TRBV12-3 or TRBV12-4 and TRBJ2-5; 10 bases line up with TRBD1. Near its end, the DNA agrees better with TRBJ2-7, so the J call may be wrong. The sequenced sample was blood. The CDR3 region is CASSLPDRGLYEQYF. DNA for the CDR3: TGTGCCAGCAGTTTACCCGACAGGGGGCTTTACGAGCAGTACTTC.